These 25 T cell receptor beta chains were sequenced from one sample in a study of blood T cell repertoires in COVID-19. The repertoire was sequenced with immunoSEQ multiplex PCR; TCRdb's copy has only in-frame clones and lacks some. The sample lists about 150,000 clones, roughly 90% occurring once. Sequencing was performed on peripheral blood. The receptors were sampled from a man between 60 and 75 years old with acute or convalescent COVID-19.

The chain has TRBV18 and TRBJ2-7; 7 bases fit TRBD1. In germline, CDR1 is KGHSH, CDR2 LQKENI. The CDR3 covers 15 residues. The J segment lost 2 bases and the V segment lost 0 bases, leaving 4 bases of the junction unmatched. The CDR3 region is CASSPPSTGTYEQYF. The CDR3 region has the DNA TGTGCCAGCTCACCACCTTCGACAGGGACCTACGAGCAGTACTTC.

The rearrangement links TRBV5-1 to TRBJ2-3; no clear D. V shed 3 bases and J shed 5 bases, with 4 bases lying between them. The CDR3 consists of 11 residues. Germline CDR1 SGHRS, CDR2 YFSETQ. The CDR3 spells CASSYKDTQYF. For the CDR3, the DNA is TGCGCCAGCAGCTACAAAGATACGCAGTATTTT.

Remarks on this clone: The junction departs from germline at one end; a sequencing error may be responsible. The chain links TRBV7-6 to TRBJ2-1; D remains unclear. This CDR3 comprises 11 residues. The germline V gene encodes CDR1 SGHVS and CDR2 FNYEAQ. Here the CDR3 reads CASSLGHEQFF. The CDR3 nucleotides are TGTGCCAGCAGTTTAGGGCATGAGCAGTTCTTC.

This chain uses TRBV4-2 with TRBJ2-3; D remains ambiguous. CDR3 length: 14 amino acids. V shed 4 bases and J shed 0 bases, with 8 bases lying between them. Germline V gene data show CDR1 as LGHNA and CDR2 as YNFKEQ. The CDR3 loop is CASSLESSTDTQYF. In DNA form, the CDR3 reads TGTGCCAGCAGCCTTGAGTCTAGCACAGATACGCAGTATTTT.

The rearrangement uses TRBV3-1 (or the pseudogene TRBV3-2) and TRBJ2-7; D is perhaps TRBD1 (6 bases). Trimming cost V 0 bases and J 2 bases, with 14 bases left between them. The CDR3 has 16 amino acids. From germline, CDR1 is LGHDT and CDR2 YNNKEL (reference sequence). DNA of the CDR3: TGTGCCAGCAGCCAAGAGGGGGCGGGTATTACCTACGAGCAGTACTTC. Residues: CASSQEGAGITYEQYF.

This chain uses TRBV2 with TRBJ1-1, with 7 nucleotides matching TRBD1. The CDR3 totals 15 residues. The J segment lost 8 bases and the V segment lost 8 bases, leaving 17 bases of the junction unmatched. CDR1 and CDR2 (germline): SNHLY, FYNNEI. CDR3 nucleotides: TGTGCCAGCTCAAAGCACGGGAACAGGGGAATGGAAGCTTTCTTT. Translation gives CASSKHGNRGMEAFF.

V and J are TRBV20-1 and TRBJ1-2; D ambiguous. The CDR3 runs to 12 residues. Germline V CDR1 and CDR2: DFQATT, SNEGSKA (reference sequence). V lost 3 bases and J 4 bases, leaving 9 bases between the germline ends. CDR3 sequence reads: CSASPQSYGYTF. The CDR3 DNA reads as TGCAGTGCTAGTCCGCAGTCCTATGGCTACACCTTC.

CDR3 protein: CASSPDQGYTEAFF. CDR3 DNA sequence: TGTGCCAGCAGCCCAGACCAGGGGTACACTGAAGCTTTCTTT. The chain uses TRBV4-2 and TRBJ1-1, with TRBD1 as a possible D gene (6 bases). The CDR3 spans 14 residues. Germline-derived CDR1 and CDR2 are LGHNA and YNFKEQ. V lost 4 bases and J lost 3, with 12 bases in between.

A word on this clone: At one end the junction does not follow the germline gene, possibly because of a read error. The gene calls are TRBV4-1 and TRBJ1-2; 8 bases align to TRBD1. The CDR3 runs 16 residues. In germline, CDR1 is MGHRA, CDR2 YSYEKL. CDR3 region: CASSKEPGGDNYGYTF. Written as DNA, the CDR3 is TGCGCCAGCAGCAAAGAGCCAGGGGGCGATAACTATGGCTACACCTTC.

The rearrangement uses TRBV5-5 and TRBJ2-4; TRBD1 agrees at 8 bases. In germline, CDR1 is SGHKS, CDR2 YYEKEE (reference sequence). The junction had 3 bases not matched to a gene; V was cut back by 2 bases and J by 5 bases. The CDR3 spans 14 residues. The CDR3 DNA follows: TGTGCCAGCAGCTTCGGACAGGGACAAAACATTCAGTACTTC. This gives the protein CASSFGQGQNIQYF.

The chain uses TRBV6-5 and TRBJ1-2; 12 bases align to TRBD1. From germline, CDR1 is MNHEY and CDR2 SVGAGI. The V segment lost 0 bases and the J segment 2 bases; nucleotides outside the gene matches: 1. The CDR3 runs to 16 residues. As DNA, the CDR3 is TGTGCCAGCAGTTACTCCGGGACAGGGGGCAACTATGGCTACACCTTC. It yields the protein CASSYSGTGGNYGYTF.

The chain employs TRBV5-5 and TRBJ1-3; 11 bases match TRBD1. Germline V CDR1 and CDR2: SGHKS, YYEKEE (reference sequence). Germline trimming cut 4 bases from V and 0 bases from J; bases unmatched to any gene: 6. The length of the CDR3 is 17 residues. The CDR3 reads CASSAGDRGVSGNTIYF. CDR3 DNA: TGTGCCAGCAGCGCGGGGGACAGGGGGGTCTCTGGAAACACCATATATTTT.

The chain is built from TRBV18 and TRBJ1-4; TRBD1 matches at 7 bases. The length of the CDR3 is 15 residues. The V segment lost 3 bases and the J segment 6 bases; nucleotides outside the gene matches: 7. Germline assignment: CDR1 KGHSH and CDR2 LQKENI. The CDR3 nucleotides read TGTGCCAGCTCACCCAGGAGGGACAGAGATGAAAAACTGTTTTTT. Its translation is CASSPRRDRDEKLFF.

The chain recombines TRBV11-2 with TRBJ2-7, with D possibly being TRBD1 (6 bases). This CDR3 has 11 amino acids. The germline V gene has CDR1 SGHAT and CDR2 FQNNGV. Trimming took off 8 bases at V and 6 bases at J, with 11 bases between the two ends. CDR3 coding DNA: TGTGCCAGCGGCCGGGACACCGAGCAGTACTTC. Protein: CASGRDTEQYF.

V is TRBV30 and J is TRBJ2-7; 7 bases agree with TRBD2. This CDR3 is built from 14 residues. With V trimmed by 2 bases and J by 1 base, 5 bases remained unmatched. In germline, CDR1 is GTSNPN, CDR2 SVGIG (reference sequence). The CDR3 region is CAWSNGGGSYEQYF. CDR3 bases: TGTGCCTGGAGTAACGGCGGGGGATCCTACGAGCAGTACTTC. Variable domain in full (rest from reference TRBV30 and TRBJ2-7): SQTIHQWPATLVQPVGSPLSLECTVEGTSNPNLYWYRQAAGRGLQLLFYSVGIGQISSEVPQNLSASRPQDRQFILSSKKLLLSDSGFYLCAWSNGGGSYEQYFGPGTRLTVT.

The chain is built from TRBV3-1 (or the pseudogene TRBV3-2) and TRBJ1-2; D ambiguous. From germline, CDR1 is LGHDT and CDR2 YNNKEL (reference sequence). V was pared by 8 bases and J by 2 bases, with 9 bases between. The CDR3 is made up of 12 amino acids. The chain's CDR3 is CASAAGNYGYTF. The CDR3 DNA is TGTGCCAGCGCAGCGGGAAACTATGGCTACACCTTC.

This clone was seen a single time. The V gene is TRBV7-2, the J gene TRBJ1-2; D remains unclear. Trimming pared 5 bases from V and 6 bases from J, leaving 19 bases between. There are 15 residues in the CDR3. The germline V gene encodes CDR1 SGHTA and CDR2 FQGNSA. CDR3 region: CASSPQLRGLDGYTF. Written as DNA, the CDR3 is TGTGCCAGCAGCCCCCAATTGAGAGGGTTAGATGGCTACACCTTC.

The genes are TRBV3-1 (or the pseudogene TRBV3-2) and TRBJ1-2, with 7 bases lining up with TRBD1. The length of the CDR3 is 14 residues. V was pared by 3 bases and J by 3 bases, with 4 bases of the junction left unmatched. Germline-derived CDR1 and CDR2 are LGHDT and YNNKEL (reference sequence). The chain's CDR3 is CASSHRQGDYGYTF. The CDR3, as DNA: TGTGCCAGCAGCCACCGACAGGGCGACTATGGCTACACCTTC.

The chain employs TRBV11-2 and TRBJ2-5; TRBD2 agrees at 14 bases. This CDR3 contains 16 residues. J gave up 2 bases and V 2 bases, and 1 base lay outside the gene matches. Germline CDR1 and CDR2: SGHAT and FQNNGV. The CDR3 DNA follows: TGTGCCAGCAGCTTATGGACTAGCGGGGGGCAAGAGACCCAGTACTTC. Translation: CASSLWTSGGQETQYF.

The genes are TRBV10-1 and TRBJ2-2, with no clear D. This CDR3 contains 13 residues. Between the trimmed V and J ends, which lost 4 bases and 4 bases, there was a span of 7 bases. Germline CDR1 and CDR2: WNHNN and SYGVQD (reference sequence). CDR3 residues: CASSGRLTGELFF. The CDR3 bases are TGCGCCAGCAGTGGGCGACTCACCGGGGAGCTGTTTTTT.

This chain connects TRBV9 to TRBJ2-4, with unresolved D. The germline V gene encodes CDR1 SGDLS and CDR2 YYNGEE. V was cut by 6 bases and J by 6 bases, with 19 bases left in between. The CDR3 consists of 15 residues. CDR3 sequence reads: CASTPNSIPGNIQYF. In nucleotides, the CDR3 is TGTGCCAGCACACCCAATTCCATTCCGGGAAACATTCAGTACTTC.

V gene TRBV2 combines with J gene TRBJ2-1; TRBD2 aligns across 15 bases. V lost 7 bases, J lost 8 bases, and 6 bases stayed unmatched. CDR1 SNHLY and CDR2 FYNNEI come from the germline V gene. This CDR3 has 15 amino acids. The CDR3 sequence is CASKRTSGGVDEQFF. CDR3 bases: TGTGCCAGCAAACGGACTAGCGGGGGGGTAGATGAGCAGTTCTTC.

V usage is TRBV29-1 and J usage is TRBJ1-2, with TRBD1 identical over 8 bases. CDR1 is SQVTM, CDR2 ANQGSEA, per germline. CDR3 length equals 14 residues. The V and J ends lost 5 bases and 0 bases, in that order; junction bases with no gene match: 5. Here the CDR3 reads CSVWGTGANYGYTF. CDR3 nucleotide sequence: TGCAGCGTTTGGGGGACAGGAGCTAACTATGGCTACACCTTC.

The chain recombines TRBV11-2 with TRBJ2-7; 7 bases agree with TRBD1. This CDR3 contains 14 residues. Germline V lookup: CDR1 SGHAT, CDR2 FQNNGV. V lost 6 bases and J lost 0; bases outside the gene matches: 5. The CDR3 loop reads CASRTDRYSYEQYF. The CDR3 bases are TGTGCCAGCAGAACGGACAGGTACTCCTACGAGCAGTACTTC.

The gene calls are TRBV5-1 and TRBJ2-1, with 7 bases matching TRBD1. The V gene end was trimmed by 4 bases and the J gene end by 5 bases; junction bases not matched to a gene: 3. In germline, CDR1 is SGHRS, CDR2 YFSETQ. This CDR3 contains 13 residues. The CDR3 spells CASSPGTDNEQFF. The CDR3 DNA is TGCGCCAGCAGCCCTGGGACAGACAATGAGCAGTTCTTC. The full variable domain, in which reference TRBV5-1 and TRBJ2-1 provide the parts outside the CDR3, is KAGVTQTPRYLIKTRGQQVTLSCSPISGHRSVSWYQQTPGQGLQFLFEYFSETQRNKGNFPGRFSGRQFSNSRSEMNVSTLELGDSALYLCASSPGTDNEQFFGPGTRLTVL.